One sample yielded the 5 T cell receptor beta chains listed below, sequenced in a study of CD8 T cells in ankylosing spondylitis. Study-level points and caveats: There was a TCR beta motif, made of several highly homologous variants, that appeared characteristic of ankylosing spondylitis blood.

TCRdb reprocessed the 5' RACE reads with MiXCR, giving one entry per CDR3 protein. The table has about 220,000 distinct CDR3 sequences, about 6.7% seen once; the top ten hold 13% to 15%. These receptors lack a known antigen. The sequencing input was blood, either unsorted or a sorted T cell fraction (not recorded which). The receptors stem from a male donor with ankylosing spondylitis.

This clonotype showed up many times. The CDR3 DNA reads as TGTGCCAGCCTGGGACAGGGAGATAACTATGGCTACACCTTC. This encodes CASLGQGDNYGYTF. The chain uses TRBV19 and TRBJ1-2; 9 nucleotides line up with TRBD1. V shed 9 bases, J shed 1 base, and the junction held 6 bases outside the gene matches. The CDR3 covers 14 residues. Germline-derived CDR1 and CDR2 are LNHDA and SQIVND (reference sequence).

Ten or more counts support this clonotype. The V call is TRBV28, the J call TRBJ1-1; unclear D gene. The germline V gene encodes CDR1 MDHEN and CDR2 SYDVKM. CDR3 length equals 14 residues. V was shortened by 6 bases and J by 2 bases, with 13 bases between the two germline ends. The CDR3 nucleotides read TGTGCCAGCAGGGTCCAGTCTACTAACACTGAAGCTTTCTTT. It codes for CASRVQSTNTEAFF.

This clonotype was recorded at least ten times. The chain combines TRBV5-1 with TRBJ1-4; D is uncertain. Germline values: CDR1 SGHRS, CDR2 YFSETQ. V was pared by 7 bases and J by 0 bases, with 13 bases between. CDR3 length: 15 amino acids. This CDR3 is CASGVYGSTNEKLFF. The CDR3 nucleotides are TGCGCCAGCGGAGTTTACGGGTCAACTAATGAAAAACTGTTTTTT. Full variable domain (outside the CDR3, taken from reference TRBV5-1 and TRBJ1-4): KAGVTQTPRYLIKTRGQQVTLSCSPISGHRSVSWYQQTPGQGLQFLFEYFSETQRNKGNFPGRFSGRQFSNSRSEMNVSTLELGDSALYLCASGVYGSTNEKLFFGSGTQLSVL.

This chain uses TRBV9 with TRBJ1-1; the D is unclear. The CDR3 is 16 amino acids. V lost 4 bases and J 1 base, leaving 17 bases between the germline ends. CDR1 SGDLS and CDR2 YYNGEE come from the germline V gene. The CDR3 DNA follows: TGTGCCAGCAGCCCCCACCCTAGGGTGGGGAACACTGAAGCTTTCTTT. Protein: CASSPHPRVGNTEAFF.

The chain couples TRBV6-2 or TRBV6-3 to TRBJ2-3; D perhaps matches TRBD1 (5 bases). The CDR3 is made up of 16 amino acids. Germline V CDR1 and CDR2: MNHEY, SVGEGT. With 2 bases removed from V and 3 bases from J, the gap between germline ends came to 15 bases. Here the CDR3 reads CASSYGLKGITDTQYF. CDR3 nucleotides: TGTGCCAGCAGTTACGGCCTAAAGGGGATAACAGATACGCAGTATTTT.